A selection of T cell receptor beta chains follows, all from one sample in a study of human T cells and chemical hapten exposure. A single record per CDR3 protein comes from TCRdb applying MiXCR to the RACE reads. The data show approximately 350,000 distinct CDR3 sequences, with under 8% seen just once and 8.4% held by the top ten. The input for sequencing was whole blood, taken in connection with sensitization to the hapten diphenylcyclopropenone (DPC). These receptors were collected from a woman in her late teens or twenties with alopecia areata. Some clones in this sample may be carry-over from other donors' samples. Both conserved end residues are part of each CDR3. The listing skips clone size in some rows; elsewhere it reads once, few, many or a size class.

CASKHGQGAGGTEAFF | . | TRBJ1-1 | TRBV12-3/TRBV12-4
CATSRVGQGTDTQYF | . | TRBJ2-3 | TRBV15
CASSPERGTDEQYF | few | TRBJ2-7 | TRBV9
CASSGGPGGPNTGELFF | many | TRBJ2-2 | TRBV6-5
CASSLSRPTGSNRAFF | . | TRBJ1-1 | TRBV28
CAISEGPLSLSGNTIYF | few | TRBJ1-3 | TRBV10-3
CASSLTGGNYEQYF | many | TRBJ2-7 | TRBV28
CSVEVLPGELFF | few | TRBJ2-2 | TRBV29-1
CASRPGLRGEKLFF | . | TRBJ1-4 | TRBV28
CASSLTGGVANEQYF | few | TRBJ2-7 | TRBV2
CASSQVGLAGGQRTAKNIQYF | few | TRBJ2-4 | TRBV6-1
CASSSRSGLAGGRSYTQYF | many | TRBJ2-3 | TRBV7-2
CASSPRRTSNEKLFF | few | TRBJ1-4 | TRBV18
CSARGVFGTGRADTQYF | many | TRBJ2-3 | TRBV20-1
CSVSDASYGYTF | few | TRBJ1-2 | TRBV29-1
CASSQDFGGTNVLTF | . | TRBJ2-6 | TRBV4-3
CASRLPGSGNTEAFF | . | TRBJ1-1 | TRBV6-6
CASSPGGLAGDNEQFF | many | TRBJ2-1 | TRBV3-1
CASRPRGRGNDTQYF | . | TRBJ2-3 | TRBV6-5
CASSASGQGAGYTF | . | TRBJ1-2 | TRBV2
CASSPQPGREGTDTQYF | . | TRBJ2-3 | TRBV5-1
CSVDGPRGEYNEQFF | many | TRBJ2-1 | TRBV29-1
CAISEAEFYTF | few | TRBJ1-2 | TRBV10-3
CASSPSPRDVWSSGANVLTF | many | TRBJ2-6 | TRBV27
CASSWATGTEAFF | . | TRBJ1-1 | TRBV7-9
CASSPRTGWDNEQFF | few | TRBJ2-1 | TRBV7-2
CASSLGGANGYTF | . | TRBJ1-2 | TRBV11-2
CASSVTGGTGNTIYF | few | TRBJ1-3 | TRBV7-2
CAIRGTGTYNSPLHF | many | TRBJ1-6 | TRBV10-3
CSAEGRDGYTF | few | TRBJ1-2 | TRBV20-1
CASSRTGTRGTEAFF | . | TRBJ1-1 | TRBV11-2
CASSFPQGSGNTIYF | . | TRBJ1-3 | TRBV7-9
CASSLGDSPLYGYTF | many | TRBJ1-2 | TRBV7-2
CSVWSEGPYEQYF | . | TRBJ2-7 | TRBV29-1
CASSLEPSSYNSPLHF | . | TRBJ1-6 | TRBV5-1
CSARASLGVDTEAFF | many | TRBJ1-1 | TRBV20-1
CASSLARETGELFF | . | TRBJ2-2 | TRBV27
CASRTGTAYGYTF | many | TRBJ1-2 | TRBV28
CSARPATGVDEKLFF | many | TRBJ1-4 | TRBV20-1
CASSVALGQGLAGYTF | . | TRBJ1-2 | TRBV7-9
CASSEFFVLGTGGDSPLHF | . | TRBJ1-6 | TRBV25-1
CASSLDSAREQYF | many | TRBJ2-7 | TRBV11-1
CASSLVLENYGYTF | few | TRBJ1-2 | TRBV7-9
CASSYPIRGVGQPQHF | few | TRBJ1-5 | TRBV6-6
CASRNISSYNSPLHF | many | TRBJ1-6 | TRBV27